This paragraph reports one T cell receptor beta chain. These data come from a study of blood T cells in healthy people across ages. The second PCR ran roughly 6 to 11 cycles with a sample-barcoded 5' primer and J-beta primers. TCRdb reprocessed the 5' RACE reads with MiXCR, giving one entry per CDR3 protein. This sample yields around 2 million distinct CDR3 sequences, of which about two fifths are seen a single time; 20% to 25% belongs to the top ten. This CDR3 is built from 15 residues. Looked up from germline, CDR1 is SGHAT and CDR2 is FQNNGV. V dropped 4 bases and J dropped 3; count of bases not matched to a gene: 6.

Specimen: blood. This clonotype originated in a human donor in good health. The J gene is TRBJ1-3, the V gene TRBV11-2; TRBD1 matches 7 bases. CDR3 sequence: CASSWGTADGNTIYF. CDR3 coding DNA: TGTGCCAGCAGCTGGGGGACAGCGGATGGAAACACCATATATTTT.